The 21 T cell receptor beta chains below come from one sample, sequenced in a study of regulatory T cells in long-lasting Graves disease. Building of the TCR beta libraries involved iRepertoire HTBI primers and Arm-PCR of CDR3 regions. Via MiXCR, TCRdb re-called the multiplex PCR reads, giving one row per CDR3 protein. The table records about 430,000 distinct CDR3 sequences, approximately 15% of them present only once. Specified time point: newly diagnosed GD, antithyroid drugs for less than 3 months. PBMC-extracted RNA yielded the TCR library. These records were also assigned to another study, of T cells in Graves' hyperthyroidism and ophthalmopathy.

This specimen consisted of peripheral blood mononuclear cells (PBMCs), obtained at new diagnosis, from a patient treated with antithyroid drugs. The receptor source for this set is a woman aged 40 to 55 with Graves disease.

The sample holds a few counts of this clonotype. The chain is built from TRBV7-3 and TRBJ2-7; TRBD1 matches at 11 bases. This CDR3 region has 17 residues. Trimming took 5 bases from V and 6 from J; bases not matched to a gene: 15. CDR1 is SGHTA, CDR2 FQGTGA, per germline. The CDR3 DNA is TGTGCCAGCAGCGTATCCCGGGACAGGGGGAAAATGGGCGAGCAGTACTTC. The encoded protein is CASSVSRDRGKMGEQYF.

This clonotype was counted only a few times. It may be a read error: a sequence one base away is much more abundant. The chain links TRBV12-3 or TRBV12-4 to TRBJ2-6, with a tentative D call TRBD1 (5 bases). The CDR3 is 18 amino acids. CDR3 in DNA: TGTGCCAGCAGTTTAAGCCAGGCGCTTGGTGCTGGGGCCAACGCCCTGACTTTC. Its translation is CASSLSQALGAGANALTF.

At least ten counts were recorded for this clonotype. The V and J genes are TRBV2 and TRBJ2-1, with 8 bases fitting TRBD1. V was pared by 6 bases and J by 15 bases, with 13 bases of the junction left unmatched. The CDR3 sequence is 13 residues long. CDR1 and CDR2 from the germline V gene are SNHLY and FYNNEI. The DNA of the CDR3 is TGTGCCAGCAGCATTCAGAGGGACAGGACGCGGTTCTTC. Protein product: CASSIQRDRTRFF.

The rearrangement links TRBV10-3 to TRBJ2-1; 11 bases are a match to TRBD2. Germline CDR1 and CDR2: ENHRY and SYGVKD. CDR3 size: 17 residues. J lost 0 bases, V lost 0 bases, and 1 base had no gene match. The CDR3 sequence: CAISESGTSGSYNEQFF. CDR3 DNA sequence: TGTGCCATCAGTGAGTCGGGGACTAGCGGCTCCTACAATGAGCAGTTCTTC.

This clonotype was counted at least ten times. The chain uses TRBV2 and TRBJ2-6; weak D call: TRBD2 (5 bases). V lost 7 bases, J lost 4 bases, and 11 bases lay in between. The CDR3 runs to 14 residues. Looked up from germline, CDR1 is SNHLY and CDR2 is FYNNEI. CDR3 nucleotide sequence: TGTGCCAGCATTGGGGAGAGGGGGGCCAACGTCCTGACTTTC. Residues: CASIGERGANVLTF.

Notes on this clonotype: Sequence at one end of the junction differs from germline and may be a read error. This sequence joins TRBV11-2 and TRBJ2-2, with D possibly TRBD2 on 5 matching bases. Germline V gives CDR1 SGHAT, CDR2 FQNNGV. The CDR3 is 15 residues long. The CDR3 here is CASSFNNKNIGDLFF. CDR3 sequence (DNA): TGTGCCAGCAGCTTTAATAACAAGAACATCGGGGATCTGTTTTTT.

This clonotype was seen many times. V is TRBV10-3 and J is TRBJ2-1; 7 nucleotides agree with TRBD2. Germline trimming cut 3 bases from V and 8 bases from J; bases unmatched to any gene: 7. The V gene's germline CDR1 is ENHRY and CDR2 SYGVKD. The CDR3 runs to 14 residues. The CDR3 here is CAISEGGRADEQFF. In DNA form, the CDR3 reads TGTGCCATCAGTGAAGGTGGGAGGGCCGATGAGCAGTTCTTC.

There are many counts of this clonotype. The chain is built from TRBV28 and TRBJ2-7; 10 nucleotides align to TRBD2. The V and J ends lost 4 bases and 0 bases, in that order; junction bases with no gene match: 9. Germline CDR1 and CDR2: MDHEN and SYDVKM. This CDR3 is built from 17 residues. The CDR3 sequence: CASSWGTSGVSSYEQYF. The CDR3 coding sequence is TGTGCCAGCAGTTGGGGAACTAGCGGGGTTAGCTCCTACGAGCAGTACTTC.

In this sample, this clonotype turned up many times. The chain couples TRBV12-3 or TRBV12-4 to TRBJ1-5, with no clear D. This CDR3 has 11 residues. V gave up 1 base and J gave up 7 bases, with 2 bases separating them. The DNA for the CDR3 is TGTGCCAGCAGTTTAGGACAGCCCCAGCATTTT. Its translation is CASSLGQPQHF.

This clonotype occurred many times. The chain is built from TRBV12-3 or TRBV12-4 and TRBJ2-1; D ambiguous. Trimming cost V 2 bases and J 9 bases, with 17 bases left between them. The CDR3 is 15 amino acids. CDR3 bases: TGTGCCAGCAGTTTATCCCGGCGAGCAGGTGTTGAGCAGTTCTTC. This sequence encodes CASSLSRRAGVEQFF.

This clonotype was counted at least ten times. The chain carries TRBV29-1 and TRBJ1-1; D unclear. In germline, CDR1 is SQVTM, CDR2 ANQGSEA. Trimming cost V 6 bases and J 0 bases, with 8 bases left between them. CDR3 length equals 12 residues. The CDR3 spells CSVGRLNTEAFF. The CDR3 DNA sequence: TGCAGCGTGGGGAGGCTGAACACTGAAGCTTTCTTT.

This clonotype was detected ten times or more. The J gene is TRBJ2-6, the V gene TRBV30; the D gene is possibly TRBD1 (5 bases). CDR1 GTSNPN and CDR2 SVGIG come from the germline V gene (reference sequence). This CDR3 has 17 amino acids. V gave up 4 bases and J gave up 1 base, with 17 bases separating them. The CDR3 sequence: CAWKRQGGVSGANVLTF. DNA of the CDR3: TGTGCCTGGAAGAGGCAGGGTGGGGTATCTGGGGCCAACGTCCTGACTTTC.

The chain carries TRBV28 and TRBJ2-1; 12 positions match TRBD1. This CDR3 region has 15 residues. CDR1 MDHEN and CDR2 SYDVKM come from the germline V gene. J was trimmed by 9 bases and V by 4 bases; bases with no gene match: 7. The CDR3 region is CASSWPGQGAGEQFF. CDR3 in DNA: TGTGCCAGCAGTTGGCCGGGACAGGGGGCAGGTGAGCAGTTCTTC.

This clonotype was seen many times. The rearrangement joins TRBV20-1 to TRBJ2-1; D gene uncertain. The germline V gene has CDR1 DFQATT and CDR2 SNEGSKA (reference sequence). This CDR3 region has 12 residues. Trimming shortened V by 6 bases and J by 2 bases, and 8 bases separated the two germline ends. Here the CDR3 reads CSAEDTYNEQFF. Written as DNA, the CDR3 is TGCAGTGCCGAAGACACCTACAATGAGCAGTTCTTC.

In this sample, this clonotype turned up a few times. The chain joins TRBV9 to TRBJ2-7; a weak D match, TRBD2 (5 bases). The CDR3 spans 15 residues. V lost 5 bases and J lost 3, with 18 bases in between. Germline V lookup: CDR1 SGDLS, CDR2 YYNGEE. The CDR3 loop is CASSALSGSNYEQYF. CDR3 DNA sequence: TGTGCCAGCAGTGCATTGAGCGGAAGCAACTACGAGCAGTACTTC.

The rearrangement links TRBV10-3 to TRBJ1-2; 10 bases align to TRBD1. Germline V gene data show CDR1 as ENHRY and CDR2 as SYGVKD. Losses at the gene ends were 5 bases for V and 8 bases for J; bases not matched to a gene: 5. There are 13 residues in the CDR3. CDR3 amino acids: CAISSGQGMGYTF. The CDR3 DNA sequence: TGTGCCATCAGTTCGGGACAGGGGATGGGCTACACCTTC.

This clonotype was detected many times. V is TRBV6-2 or TRBV6-3 and J is TRBJ2-2; possibly TRBD1 for D (6 bases). Germline loops: CDR1 MNHEY, CDR2 SVGEGT. The CDR3 runs to 15 residues. Trimming cost V 6 bases and J 5 bases, with 16 bases left between them. Here the CDR3 reads CASSLQGVGTGELFF. CDR3 coding DNA: TGTGCCAGCAGCCTACAGGGAGTAGGGACCGGGGAGCTGTTTTTT.

This clonotype was recorded only once. The chain recombines TRBV7-9 with TRBJ2-2; a possible D gene is TRBD2 (5 bases). Trimming took 11 bases from V and 3 from J, leaving 10 bases between them. From germline, CDR1 is SEHNR and CDR2 FQNEAQ (reference sequence). The CDR3 has 12 residues. CDR3 region: CAREEDTGELFF. Written as DNA, the CDR3 is TGTGCCCGCGAGGAGGACACCGGGGAGCTGTTTTTT.

Many counts were recorded for this clonotype. V and J are TRBV18 and TRBJ2-2; the D is unclear. CDR1 and CDR2 (germline): KGHSH, LQKENI. V was cut by 3 bases and J by 3 bases, with 8 bases left in between. The CDR3 is 14 amino acids. CDR3: CASSPYRDTGELFF. In DNA form, the CDR3 reads TGTGCCAGCTCACCTTACCGGGACACCGGGGAGCTGTTTTTT. Full variable domain (remainder filled in from reference TRBV18 and TRBJ2-2): NAGVMQNPRHLVRRRGQEARLRCSPMKGHSHVYWYRQLPEEGLKFMVYLQKENIIDESGMPKERFSAEFPKEGPSILRIQQVVRGDSAAYFCASSPYRDTGELFFGEGSRLTVL.

The sample holds many counts of this clonotype. The chain carries TRBV10-2 and TRBJ2-5; no firm D call. Germline CDR1 and CDR2: WSHSY and SAAADI. V lost 6 bases and J lost 0, with 8 bases in between. The CDR3 is 13 amino acids. CDR3 sequence: CASRSADQETQYF. DNA for the CDR3: TGCGCCAGCAGGTCGGCGGACCAAGAGACCCAGTACTTC.

Details on this clonotype: One base away lies a much larger clone, so this may be a sequencing read error. A read error is likely, as this CDR3 ends without the conserved phenylalanine or tryptophan. V gene TRBV10-1 combines with J gene TRBJ2-5; 10 nucleotides agree with TRBD2. The J segment lost 5 bases and the V segment lost 3 bases, leaving 3 bases of the junction unmatched. This CDR3 spans 14 amino acids. The germline V gene encodes CDR1 WNHNN and CDR2 SYGVQD (reference sequence). CDR3 DNA sequence: TGCGCCAGCAGTGAAACTAGCGGGAAGGAGACCCAGTACCTC. As protein: CASSETSGKETQYL.